These T cell receptor beta chains were read from a single sample in a study of metastatic and nonmetastatic thyroid tumors. Using MiXCR, TCRdb re-called clones from the PCR reads. The sample comprises some 40,000 clones, approximately 13% of which are singletons, and more than 8% rests with the top ten. The sample comprised blood. Receptors were obtained from a female donor with papillary thyroid cancer or a benign thyroid nodule (not recorded which). Some clones in this sample may be carry-over from other donors' samples. The CDR3 runs from the conserved cysteine through the conserved F or W. Clone size, where shown, is once, few, many, or a class for clones that have expanded.

CDR3 length,V gene,clone size,J gene,CDR3 protein
14,TRBV28,many,TRBJ1-2,CASSGRGERYGYTF
19,TRBV20-1,.,TRBJ2-7,CSATNLRGLGSFMSYEQYF
13,TRBV5-4,.,TRBJ1-2,CASSPPDRVFYTF
13,TRBV2,many,TRBJ1-2,CASSDEGVSGYTF
12,TRBV11-3,many,TRBJ1-2,CASSRGDYGYTF
13,TRBV20-1,many,TRBJ1-2,CSVTYTGRPGYTF
16,TRBV12-3/TRBV12-4,few,TRBJ2-1,CASSLAGGTGGNEQFF
14,TRBV7-3,.,TRBJ1-5,CASSLGGVNQPQHF
14,TRBV2,.,TRBJ1-4,CASSVQGSGEKLFF
17,TRBV2,many,TRBJ2-5,CASSEALLGRLAETQYF
12,TRBV12-3/TRBV12-4,many,TRBJ2-2,CASSSSTGELFF
15,TRBV7-2,many,TRBJ2-1,CASSNRGFNYNEQFF
12,TRBV20-1,.,TRBJ1-1,CSVRGAETEAFF
21,TRBV24-1,few,TRBJ2-3,CATSDSSPLAEERGGTDTQYF
18,TRBV11-2,.,TRBJ2-1,CASSFGTSGRSSYNEQFF
15,TRBV5-6,many,TRBJ1-2,CASSFGTETNYGYTF
15,TRBV4-1,many,TRBJ2-4,CASSPAGLAKNIQYF
15,TRBV5-1,many,TRBJ2-1,CASSVTSGRASEQFF
12,TRBV11-3,many,TRBJ2-1,CASSLVRNEQFF
14,TRBV6-1,medium-sized,TRBJ1-2,CASSETGVRHGYTF
15,TRBV5-1,many,TRBJ2-3,CASSPGRASTDTQYF
14,TRBV5-1,many,TRBJ2-1,CASSYGQNYNEQFF
13,TRBV12-3/TRBV12-4,medium-sized,TRBJ2-7,CASSLIPDSEQYF
19,TRBV6-5,many,TRBJ1-2,CASSYSNQRARGANYGYTF
13,TRBV28,few,TRBJ1-3,CASSFLGGNTIYF
13,TRBV20-1,many,TRBJ2-7,CSAAGLATYEQYF
17,TRBV28,many,TRBJ2-5,CASSGTGTSGTQETQYF
17,TRBV20-1,many,TRBJ1-1,CSARDLRSGTKNTEAFF
16,TRBV7-3,many,TRBJ2-2,CASSRQGRLNTGELFF
13,TRBV10-1,.,TRBJ2-5,CASSEASRETQYF
14,TRBV5-5,many,TRBJ1-2,CASSLGLENYGYTF
15,TRBV5-4,few,TRBJ2-5,CASSPRGREGVGQYF
14,TRBV20-1,many,TRBJ2-7,CSARDRDRGFEQYF
14,TRBV27,many,TRBJ1-2,CASTPLMGNYGYTF
16,TRBV20-1,.,TRBJ2-1,CSAREQVASSYNEQFF